A selection of T cell receptor beta chains follows, all from one sample in a study of shared clonotypes between healthy human individuals. Sequencing was performed with immunoSEQ multiplex PCR; in TCRdb, only in-frame clones are kept and a portion is missing. The sample carries 550,000 to 750,000 clones, nearly 97% recorded once. Sample: naive CD8+ T cells sorted from blood. The receptors derive from a woman younger than 45 in good health. CDR3s include the opening cysteine and the closing phenylalanine or tryptophan. The D gene is left open where the match is weak. For some rows the clone size is stated as once, few or many, or as a class when expanded; others skip it.

v_call	clone_size	j_call	d_call	cdr3_aa	cdr3_nt
TRBV28	-	TRBJ1-2	TRBD1	CASSPRRPGQAYGYTF	TGTGCCAGCAGTCCACGACGACCGGGACAGGCTTATGGCTACACCTTC
TRBV19	-	TRBJ2-2	-	CASSSPGELFF	TGTGCCAGTAGTAGCCCCGGGGAGCTGTTTTTT
TRBV5-8	-	TRBJ1-3	-	CASIATFGSLSSGNTIYF	TGTGCCAGCATAGCTACGTTCGGGTCCCTGAGCTCTGGAAACACCATATATTTT
TRBV11-2	-	TRBJ2-5	-	CASSLLGMETQYF	TGTGCCAGCAGCTTACTAGGGATGGAGACCCAGTACTTC
TRBV5-6	once	TRBJ2-1	-	CATNDGPEEYNEQFF	TGTGCCACCAACGATGGCCCGGAAGAGTACAATGAGCAGTTCTTC
TRBV10-3	-	TRBJ2-5	TRBD2	CAISDLSLREREQETQYF	TGTGCCATCAGTGATTTGAGCCTGAGGGAGCGGGAACAAGAGACCCAGTACTTC
TRBV29-1	-	TRBJ2-2	TRBD1	CSVAGTATGELFF	TGCAGCGTAGCCGGGACAGCAACCGGGGAGCTGTTTTTT
TRBV2	-	TRBJ2-1	-	CASRYSFEQFF	TGTGCCAGCAGATATAGCTTTGAGCAGTTCTTC
TRBV28	-	TRBJ2-1	TRBD2	CASSFPAGGPLAEQFF	TGTGCCAGCAGTTTCCCAGCGGGAGGGCCGCTCGCTGAGCAGTTCTTC
TRBV7-9	-	TRBJ2-3	TRBD1	CASSLAPGPGGTDTQYF	TGTGCCAGCAGCTTAGCGCCGGGACCAGGGGGAACAGATACGCAGTATTTT
TRBV27	-	TRBJ2-7	TRBD1	CASSFGQGTYEQYF	TGTGCCAGCAGTTTCGGACAGGGGACCTACGAGCAGTACTTC
TRBV27	-	TRBJ1-1	TRBD1	CASSLSTGGAGTEAFF	TGTGCCAGCAGTTTATCGACAGGGGGGGCTGGGACTGAAGCTTTCTTT
TRBV29-1	-	TRBJ2-1	-	CSVPYGNEQFF	TGCAGCGTCCCCTACGGAAATGAGCAGTTCTTC
TRBV10-3	-	TRBJ2-1	TRBD2	CAISDPSGTSGNNYNEQFF	TGTGCCATCAGTGACCCCTCCGGGACTAGCGGGAATAATTACAATGAGCAGTTCTTC
TRBV28	-	TRBJ1-1	-	CASSLDVNTEAFF	TGTGCCAGCAGTTTGGATGTGAACACTGAAGCTTTCTTT
TRBV19	-	TRBJ2-7	-	CASRPGTAGYEQYF	TGTGCCAGTAGACCCGGGACGGCGGGCTACGAGCAGTACTTC
TRBV2	-	TRBJ1-5	TRBD1	CASSEVQGAGTQHF	TGTGCCAGCAGTGAAGTTCAGGGGGCGGGGACCCAGCATTTT
TRBV5-1	-	TRBJ2-7	-	CASSWGVKIDEQYF	TGCGCCAGCAGTTGGGGTGTAAAGATTGACGAGCAGTACTTC
TRBV27	-	TRBJ2-1	-	CASSLSMTVSYNEQFF	TGTGCCAGCAGTTTATCGATGACTGTCTCCTACAATGAGCAGTTCTTC
TRBV27	-	TRBJ2-7	-	CASSRTASSYEQYF	TGTGCCAGCAGCCGGACAGCTAGCTCCTACGAGCAGTACTTC
TRBV6-5	-	TRBJ1-1	-	CASSPHPWNTEAFF	TGTGCCAGCAGTCCCCACCCATGGAACACTGAAGCTTTCTTT
TRBV27	-	TRBJ2-3	-	CASTPRREPDTQYF	TGTGCCAGCACCCCTCGCCGGGAGCCAGATACGCAGTATTTT
TRBV13	-	TRBJ2-7	-	CASSLAGAGEQYF	TGTGCCAGCAGCTTGGCGGGGGCGGGCGAGCAGTACTTC
TRBV28	-	TRBJ1-1	-	CASSFRISAGEAFF	TGTGCCAGCAGTTTTCGGATAAGCGCTGGGGAAGCTTTCTTT
TRBV7-9	-	TRBJ2-7	-	CASTRREASEQYF	TGTGCCAGCACCCGCCGTGAAGCTAGTGAGCAGTACTTC
TRBV11-2	-	TRBJ2-1	TRBD2	CASSLAPSGYQQFF	TGTGCCAGCAGCTTAGCCCCTAGCGGATATCAGCAGTTCTTC
TRBV28	-	TRBJ2-7	TRBD1	CASKSDRAFSYEQYF	TGTGCCAGCAAAAGCGACAGGGCTTTCTCCTACGAGCAGTACTTC